The 3 T cell receptor beta chains listed next were all sequenced from one sample in a study of T cells in Graves' hyperthyroidism and ophthalmopathy. There were TCR beta CDR3 regions amplified from RNA transcripts. HTBI primers drove first-round RT-PCR of the TCR CDR3. TCRdb redid the calling of the multiplex PCR reads with MiXCR, one entry per CDR3 protein. The sample shows a few hundred thousand distinct CDR3 sequences, 15% to 19% of them seen only once. The sequencing input was blood. The receptors here all came from a woman aged 25 to 45 with Graves' hyperthyroidism.

This clonotype came up a few times. The rearrangement uses TRBV28 and TRBJ2-7, with D possibly called TRBD1 or TRBD2 (5 bases each). Trimming removed 5 bases at V and 2 bases at J, with 13 bases between. The length of the CDR3 is 14 residues. CDR1 MDHEN and CDR2 SYDVKM come from the germline V gene. DNA of the CDR3: TGTGCCAGCAGTCCGATCATGGGACCCTACGAGCAGTACTTC. The encoded protein is CASSPIMGPYEQYF.

Details on this clonotype: Given a much more abundant clone one base away, this may be a read error. The gene calls are TRBV27 and TRBJ2-4, with 12 bases that match TRBD2. The CDR3 has 17 residues. Germline CDR1 is MNHEY and CDR2 is SMNVEV (reference sequence). The CDR3 DNA reads TGTGCCAGCTCCGGGGGCCCCCGACTAGCGGGAGCGAACATTCAGGACTTC. It is translated as CASSGGPRLAGANIQDF.

In this sample, this clonotype turned up a few times. This sequence joins TRBV12-3 or TRBV12-4 and TRBJ2-1; 11 bases line up with TRBD1. CDR3 size: 14 residues. J was trimmed by 4 bases and V by 4 bases; bases with no gene match: 0. The CDR3 loop is CASSWDRGYNEQFF. In DNA, the CDR3 is TGTGCCAGCAGTTGGGACAGGGGGTACAATGAGCAGTTCTTC.